Listed below are T cell receptor beta chains from one sample, sequenced in a study of control samples from healthy donors and cancer patients. Repertoires were generated with immunoSEQ multiplex PCR, while TCRdb's copy carries only in-frame clones and drops some. The sample includes under 55,000 clones, around 93% seen only once; the top ten take 22%. The source material was PBMCs. The receptors derive from a woman aged 40 to 49 with head and neck cancer. The CDR3 runs from the conserved cysteine through the conserved F or W. Each record gives: V gene, J gene, clone size, D gene, CDR3 DNA, CDR3 protein. A D gene is named only where the DNA matches it firmly. Where a row states a size, it is once, few, many or the class of an expanded clone; other rows omit it.

v_call: TRBV3-1/TRBV3-2; j_call: TRBJ2-5; clone_size: once; d_call: TRBD2; cdr3_nt: TGTGCCAGCAGCCCTAGCGGACAAGAGACCCAGTACTTC; cdr3_aa: CASSPSGQETQYF
v_call: TRBV6-5; j_call: TRBJ2-1; clone_size: .; d_call: .; cdr3_nt: TGTGCCAGCAGGATGGGGACCGGTCTCAATGAGCAGTTCTTC; cdr3_aa: CASRMGTGLNEQFF
v_call: TRBV10-1; j_call: TRBJ1-1; clone_size: once; d_call: .; cdr3_nt: TGCGCCAGCAGTCGAGGGGGAGGCATTGAAGCTTTCTTT; cdr3_aa: CASSRGGGIEAFF
v_call: TRBV6-5; j_call: TRBJ1-3; clone_size: .; d_call: TRBD1; cdr3_nt: TGTGCCAGCAGTTACTCCGGCAGGGGGCCTGGAAACACCATATATTTT; cdr3_aa: CASSYSGRGPGNTIYF
v_call: TRBV7-8; j_call: TRBJ2-7; clone_size: few; d_call: TRBD1; cdr3_nt: TGTGCCAGCAGCCAGAACGGACAGGCCTCCTACGAGCAGTACTTC; cdr3_aa: CASSQNGQASYEQYF
v_call: TRBV29-1; j_call: TRBJ1-1; clone_size: once; d_call: .; cdr3_nt: TGCAGCGTCCTCTTGCAGGGGAGGGTGGATACTGAAGCTTTCTTT; cdr3_aa: CSVLLQGRVDTEAFF
v_call: TRBV6-4; j_call: TRBJ2-2; clone_size: .; d_call: TRBD2; cdr3_nt: TGTGCCAGCAGTGGGAGCGGGGCTCACACCGGGGAGCTGTTTTTT; cdr3_aa: CASSGSGAHTGELFF
v_call: TRBV6-1; j_call: TRBJ2-7; clone_size: .; d_call: .; cdr3_nt: TGTGCCAGCAGTGAATCGGTCCCTAGCAAGTACGAGCAGTACTTC; cdr3_aa: CASSESVPSKYEQYF
v_call: TRBV5-1; j_call: TRBJ1-1; clone_size: .; d_call: .; cdr3_nt: TGCGCCAGTTTTAGTCCGATGAACACTGAAGCTTTCTTT; cdr3_aa: CASFSPMNTEAFF
v_call: TRBV12-3/TRBV12-4; j_call: TRBJ1-1; clone_size: once; d_call: TRBD1; cdr3_nt: TGTGCCAGCACCCAGGGGGGAACGGGGAAAGCTTTCTTT; cdr3_aa: CASTQGGTGKAFF
v_call: TRBV7-9; j_call: TRBJ1-5; clone_size: .; d_call: TRBD1; cdr3_nt: TGTGCCAGCAGCTTACAGGGGGCCCATCAGCCCCAGCATTTT; cdr3_aa: CASSLQGAHQPQHF
v_call: TRBV11-3; j_call: TRBJ2-1; clone_size: once; d_call: TRBD2; cdr3_nt: TGTGCCAGCAGCTTGTCAAGCGGGAGGGACAATGAGCAGTTCTTC; cdr3_aa: CASSLSSGRDNEQFF
v_call: TRBV7-9; j_call: TRBJ2-5; clone_size: .; d_call: .; cdr3_nt: TGTGCCAGCAGCTTAGTGGACTTGAAAAGGGAGACCCAGTACTTC; cdr3_aa: CASSLVDLKRETQYF
v_call: TRBV11-2; j_call: TRBJ1-1; clone_size: .; d_call: .; cdr3_nt: TGTGCCAGCAGCCCCAGGATCGCAGGGCTGAACACTGAAGCTTTCTTT; cdr3_aa: CASSPRIAGLNTEAFF
v_call: TRBV6-2/TRBV6-3; j_call: TRBJ2-7; clone_size: few; d_call: .; cdr3_nt: TGTGCCAGCAGTTATCAGGGACTCCCCAGGCGACAGCAGTACTTC; cdr3_aa: CASSYQGLPRRQQYF
v_call: TRBV24-1; j_call: TRBJ2-3; clone_size: .; d_call: .; cdr3_nt: TGTGCCACCGGCGGTCGGCAAAGCACAGATACGCAGTATTTT; cdr3_aa: CATGGRQSTDTQYF
v_call: TRBV28; j_call: TRBJ2-1; clone_size: .; d_call: .; cdr3_nt: TGTGCCAGCAGAACCCTAGTCAATGAGCAGTTCTTC; cdr3_aa: CASRTLVNEQFF
v_call: TRBV2; j_call: TRBJ1-4; clone_size: .; d_call: TRBD1; cdr3_nt: TGTGCCAGCAGCGCTAGGGGGCCGGCTAATGAAAAACTGTTTTTT; cdr3_aa: CASSARGPANEKLFF
v_call: TRBV7-9; j_call: TRBJ1-1; clone_size: .; d_call: TRBD1; cdr3_nt: TGTGCCAGCAGCAGGGGCGGGACAGGGGCCCGGAACACTGAAGCTTTCTTT; cdr3_aa: CASSRGGTGARNTEAFF
v_call: TRBV5-6; j_call: TRBJ2-1; clone_size: .; d_call: .; cdr3_nt: TGTGCCAGCAGCTTCGGCAGGGATTACAATGAGCAGTTCTTC; cdr3_aa: CASSFGRDYNEQFF
v_call: TRBV2; j_call: TRBJ2-6; clone_size: .; d_call: .; cdr3_nt: TGTGCCAGCAGTGCCGGGGCTGGGGCCAACGTCCTGACTTTC; cdr3_aa: CASSAGAGANVLTF
v_call: TRBV6-5; j_call: TRBJ1-5; clone_size: .; d_call: .; cdr3_nt: TGTGCCAGCAGCTTATCGCACGGATTCAATCAGCCCCAGCATTTT; cdr3_aa: CASSLSHGFNQPQHF
v_call: TRBV7-2; j_call: TRBJ2-2; clone_size: .; d_call: .; cdr3_nt: TGTGCCAGCAGCTTAGATACCGGGGAGCTGTTTTTT; cdr3_aa: CASSLDTGELFF